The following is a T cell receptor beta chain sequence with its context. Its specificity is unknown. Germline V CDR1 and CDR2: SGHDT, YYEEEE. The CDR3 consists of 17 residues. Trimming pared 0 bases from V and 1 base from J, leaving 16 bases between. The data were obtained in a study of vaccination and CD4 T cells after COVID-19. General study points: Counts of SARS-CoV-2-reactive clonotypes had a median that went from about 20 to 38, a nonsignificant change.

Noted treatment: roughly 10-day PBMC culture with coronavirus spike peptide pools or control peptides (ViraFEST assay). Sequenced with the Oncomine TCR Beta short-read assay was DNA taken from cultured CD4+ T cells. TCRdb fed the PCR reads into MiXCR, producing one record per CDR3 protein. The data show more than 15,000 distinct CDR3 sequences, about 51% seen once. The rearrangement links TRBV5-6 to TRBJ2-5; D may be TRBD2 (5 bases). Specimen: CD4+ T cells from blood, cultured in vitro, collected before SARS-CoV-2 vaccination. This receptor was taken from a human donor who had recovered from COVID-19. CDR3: CASSLGRTRGRQETQYF. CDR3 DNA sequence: TGTGCCAGCAGCTTGGGCCGGACCCGGGGTCGCCAAGAGACCCAGTACTTC.